This T cell receptor (beta chain) is drawn from a study of T cells after posttransplantation cyclophosphamide. Study-level results: Recipient CMV seropositivity and CMV reactivation strongly tracked TRB clonality. Tissue-infiltrating T cells from skin or gut overlapped little with blood T cells. Donor CD8+ memory clones often dominated recipient blood repertoires at later times.

CDR3 length: 13 amino acids. Looked up from germline, CDR1 is SEHNR and CDR2 is FQNEAQ (reference sequence). Trimming left V 5 bases short and J 4 bases short, with 12 bases between. With regard to this clone: No antigen is known for it.

Here immunoSEQ multiplex PCR was the method, and the copy in TCRdb shows in-frame clones only, minus some. The sample lists 30,000 or so clones, roughly 90% occurring once. Sequencing was done on a sample of PBMCs. The receptor was derived from a woman aged 40 to 49 with a blood cancer, CMV-positive, and with a related stem cell donor. The chain uses TRBV7-9 and TRBJ2-7, with D hard to call. The CDR3 DNA reads TGTGCCAGCAGCCCGACCGACGGGTACGAGCAGTACTTC. Encoded protein: CASSPTDGYEQYF.